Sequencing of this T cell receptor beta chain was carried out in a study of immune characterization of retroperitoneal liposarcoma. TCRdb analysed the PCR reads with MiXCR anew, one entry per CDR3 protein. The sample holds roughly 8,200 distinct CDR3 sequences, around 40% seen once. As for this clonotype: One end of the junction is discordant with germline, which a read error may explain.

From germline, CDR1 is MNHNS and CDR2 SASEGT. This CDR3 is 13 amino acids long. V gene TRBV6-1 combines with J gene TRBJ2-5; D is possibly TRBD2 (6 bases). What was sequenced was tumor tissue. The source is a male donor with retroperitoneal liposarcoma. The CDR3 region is CASSEGGTSSIDF. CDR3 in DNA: TGTGCCAGCAGTGAAGGTGGCACTAGCTCGATTGACTTC.